The 13 T cell receptor beta chains in this list originate from one sample, sequenced in a study of blood T cell repertoires in COVID-19. Method: immunoSEQ multiplex PCR; TCRdb's copy keeps in-frame clones and lacks some. The sample includes some 170,000 clones, 85% to 95% of them seen just once. The sample was peripheral blood. Receptors originate from a woman aged 55 to 70 with COVID-19, enrolled during active disease.

The rearrangement uses TRBV9 and TRBJ1-4, with a possible D match to TRBD1 (5 bases). Germline V gene lookup returns CDR1 SGDLS and CDR2 YYNGEE. The length of the CDR3 is 16 residues. Deletions cut 7 bases from V and 4 bases from J, with 20 bases between. This CDR3 is CASGRGAGLGNEKLFF. CDR3 in DNA: TGTGCCAGCGGGAGGGGAGCGGGGTTAGGTAATGAAAAACTGTTTTTT.

This clone was detected only once. This chain connects TRBV27 to TRBJ1-2; possibly TRBD1 for D (6 bases). This CDR3 contains 15 residues. Germline V lookup: CDR1 MNHEY, CDR2 SMNVEV (reference sequence). V was pared by 6 bases and J by 1 base, with 15 bases between. CDR3 nucleotide sequence: TGTGCCAGCAGAGCCCCGGGGGGCCATAACTATGGCTACACCTTC. Translated, it gives CASRAPGGHNYGYTF.

V is TRBV5-1 and J is TRBJ1-1; 12 positions match TRBD1. This CDR3 has 16 amino acids. The V gene end was trimmed by 4 bases and the J gene end by 3 bases; junction bases not matched to a gene: 7. Germline CDR1 is SGHRS and CDR2 is YFSETQ. CDR3 nucleotide sequence: TGCGCCAGCAGCACTGGGACAGGGGGCGGATACACTGAAGCTTTCTTT. It yields the protein CASSTGTGGGYTEAFF.

This rearrangement joins TRBV7-9 to TRBJ1-6; possibly TRBD1 for D (5 bases). CDR1 and CDR2 from the germline V gene are SEHNR and FQNEAQ (reference sequence). There are 15 residues in the CDR3. V dropped 1 base and J dropped 4 bases, with 8 bases sitting between them. CDR3 residues: CASSLGGVYNSPLHF. The CDR3 nucleotides read TGTGCCAGCAGCTTAGGGGGGGTGTATAATTCACCCCTCCACTTT.

This clone was counted only a few times. For the CDR3, the DNA is TGTGCCAGCAGCCCCGGACAGGGAGGGAAAACCGGGGAGCTGTTTTTT. Amino acids: CASSPGQGGKTGELFF. The chain employs TRBV3-1 (or the pseudogene TRBV3-2) and TRBJ2-2, with a tentative D call TRBD1 (8 bases). Germline V CDR1 and CDR2: LGHDT, YNNKEL (reference sequence). The CDR3 has 16 amino acids. Between the trimmed V and J ends, which lost 4 bases and 5 bases, there was a span of 17 bases.

The chain couples TRBV6-5 to TRBJ1-1; D remains ambiguous. Germline assignment: CDR1 MNHEY and CDR2 SVGAGI. CDR3 length equals 15 residues. Trimming removed 6 bases from V and 0 bases from J, with 14 bases in between. As DNA, the CDR3 is TGTGCCAGCAGCGGACTCCGCCTCATGAACACTGAAGCTTTCTTT. Residues: CASSGLRLMNTEAFF.

The CDR3: CASSRSGGYNEQFF. The CDR3 DNA reads TGTGCCAGCAGCCGGTCGGGGGGCTACAATGAGCAGTTCTTC. The gene calls are TRBV11-2 and TRBJ2-1, with TRBD2 matching over 7 bases. This CDR3 contains 14 residues. Losses at the gene ends were 5 bases for V and 3 bases for J; bases not matched to a gene: 4. Germline CDR1 and CDR2: SGHAT and FQNNGV. Together with reference TRBV11-2 and TRBJ2-1, the CDR3 gives the full variable domain: EAGVAQSPRYKIIEKRQSVAFWCNPISGHATLYWYQQILGQGPKLLIQFQNNGVVDDSQLPKDRFSAERLKGVDSTLKIQPAKLEDSAVYLCASSRSGGYNEQFFGPGTRLTVL.

The chain is built from TRBV25-1 and TRBJ1-2; D gene unclear. The CDR3 runs 10 residues. Trimming left V 3 bases short and J 7 bases short, with 3 bases between. From germline, CDR1 is MGHDK and CDR2 SYGVNS. As DNA, the CDR3 is TGTGCCAGCAGTGATAGTGGCTACACCTTC. Protein product: CASSDSGYTF.

This chain joins TRBV7-9 and TRBJ1-2, with no clear D. The V end was cut by 5 bases, the J end by 6 bases, with 22 bases between. Germline-derived CDR1 and CDR2 are SEHNR and FQNEAQ (reference sequence). This CDR3 is 16 amino acids long. CDR3 amino acids: CASSDRGWRGVHGYTF. CDR3 coding DNA: TGTGCCAGCAGCGACCGAGGCTGGCGAGGCGTTCATGGCTACACCTTC.

V and J are TRBV4-1 and TRBJ2-5; 10 bases agree with TRBD1. Per the germline V gene, CDR1 is MGHRA and CDR2 is YSYEKL. Trimming cost V 0 bases and J 1 base; bases outside gene matches: 2. The CDR3 extends over 16 amino acids. CDR3 nucleotides: TGCGCCAGCAGCCAAGAGGGACAGGGGCTCCAAGAGACCCAGTACTTC. This codes for CASSQEGQGLQETQYF.

This clone was seen only once. The chain has TRBV11-2 and TRBJ1-1; D gene uncertain. This CDR3 has 14 amino acids. Germline-derived CDR1 and CDR2 are SGHAT and FQNNGV. The germline V and J ends were trimmed by 3 bases and 11 bases, with 19 bases remaining between them. The CDR3 protein is CASSFGSQLERAFF. CDR3 in DNA: TGTGCCAGCAGCTTCGGTAGCCAGCTCGAACGGGCTTTCTTT.

This chain connects TRBV29-1 to TRBJ2-1; 14 bases map to TRBD2. The CDR3 loop spans 16 amino acids. The V gene end was trimmed by 2 bases and the J gene end by 9 bases; junction bases not matched to a gene: 9. In germline, CDR1 is SQVTM, CDR2 ANQGSEA. Here the CDR3 reads CSVESRRTSGGREQFF. The CDR3 coding sequence is TGCAGCGTTGAATCCCGGAGGACTAGCGGGGGGCGTGAGCAGTTCTTC.

The chain uses TRBV27 and TRBJ2-2, with a possible D match to TRBD2 (6 bases). The CDR3 is 14 amino acids. The germline gives CDR1 MNHEY, CDR2 SMNVEV (reference sequence). Trimming shortened V by 6 bases and J by 6 bases, and 14 bases separated the two germline ends. CDR3 region: CASSWGERAGELFF. The CDR3 nucleotides are TGTGCCAGCAGCTGGGGGGAGAGGGCCGGGGAGCTGTTTTTT.